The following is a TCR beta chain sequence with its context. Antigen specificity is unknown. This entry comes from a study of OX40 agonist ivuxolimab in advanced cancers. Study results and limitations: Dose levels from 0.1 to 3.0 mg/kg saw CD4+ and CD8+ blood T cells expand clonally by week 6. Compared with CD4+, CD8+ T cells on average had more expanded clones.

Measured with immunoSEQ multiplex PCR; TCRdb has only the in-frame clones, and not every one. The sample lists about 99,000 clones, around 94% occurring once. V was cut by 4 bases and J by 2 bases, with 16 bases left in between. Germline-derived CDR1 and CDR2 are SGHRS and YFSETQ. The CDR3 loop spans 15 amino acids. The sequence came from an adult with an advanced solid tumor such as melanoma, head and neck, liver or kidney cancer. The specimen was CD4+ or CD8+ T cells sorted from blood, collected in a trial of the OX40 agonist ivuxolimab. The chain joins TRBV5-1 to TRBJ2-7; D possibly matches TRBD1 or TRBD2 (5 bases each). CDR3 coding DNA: TGCGCCAGCAGCCCGGTGGGGGACCCAGCCTACGAGCAGTACTTC. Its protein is CASSPVGDPAYEQYF.